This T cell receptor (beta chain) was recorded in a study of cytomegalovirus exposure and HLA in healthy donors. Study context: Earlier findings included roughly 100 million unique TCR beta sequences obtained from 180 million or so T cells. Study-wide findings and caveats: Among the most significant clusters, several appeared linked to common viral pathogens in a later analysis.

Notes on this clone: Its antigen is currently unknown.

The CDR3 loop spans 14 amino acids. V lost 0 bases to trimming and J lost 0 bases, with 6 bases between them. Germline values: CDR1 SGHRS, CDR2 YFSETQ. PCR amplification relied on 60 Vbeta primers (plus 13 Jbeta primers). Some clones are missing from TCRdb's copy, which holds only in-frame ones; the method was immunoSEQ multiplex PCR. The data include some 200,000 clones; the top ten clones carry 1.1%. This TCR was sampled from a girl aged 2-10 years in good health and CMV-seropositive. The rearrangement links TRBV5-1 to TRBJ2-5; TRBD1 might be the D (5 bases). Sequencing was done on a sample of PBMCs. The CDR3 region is CASSLEGYQETQYF. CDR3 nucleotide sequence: TGCGCCAGCAGCTTGGAGGGGTACCAAGAGACCCAGTACTTC. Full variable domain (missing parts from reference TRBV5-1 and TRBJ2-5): KAGVTQTPRYLIKTRGQQVTLSCSPISGHRSVSWYQQTPGQGLQFLFEYFSETQRNKGNFPGRFSGRQFSNSRSEMNVSTLELGDSALYLCASSLEGYQETQYFGPGTRLLVL.